This T cell receptor (beta chain) was profiled in a study of blood T cell repertoires in COVID-19. About the research overall: From T cells, B-cell-depleted T cells, or PBMCs came the material, which was cDNA or gDNA.

TCRdb's copy holds only in-frame clones and misses some; the assay was immunoSEQ multiplex PCR. There are around 61,000 clones in the sample; around 80% occur only once, and roughly 14% lies in the top ten. Trimming stripped 4 bases from V and 5 bases from J, with 12 bases between. Germline V gene sequence: CDR1 LGHDT, CDR2 YNNKEL (reference sequence). CDR3 length equals 14 residues. The receptor's source is a man older than 75 with acute or convalescent COVID-19. The sample taken for sequencing was peripheral blood. The V and J genes are TRBV3-1 (or the pseudogene TRBV3-2) and TRBJ1-5; D remains unclear. The CDR3 reads CASSPDGGYQPQHF. CDR3 sequence (DNA): TGTGCCAGCAGCCCCGACGGAGGGTATCAGCCCCAGCATTTT.